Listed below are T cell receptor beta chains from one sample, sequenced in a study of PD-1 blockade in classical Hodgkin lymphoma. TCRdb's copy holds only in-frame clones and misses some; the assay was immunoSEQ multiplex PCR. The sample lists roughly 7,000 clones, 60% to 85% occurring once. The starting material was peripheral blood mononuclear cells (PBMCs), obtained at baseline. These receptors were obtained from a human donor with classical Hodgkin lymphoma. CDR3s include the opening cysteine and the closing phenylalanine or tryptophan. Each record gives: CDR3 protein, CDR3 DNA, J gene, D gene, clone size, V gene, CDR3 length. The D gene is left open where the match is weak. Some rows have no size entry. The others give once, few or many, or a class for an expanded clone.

CDR3aa: CASRLVVPGSGEQYF
CDR3nt: TGTGCAAGTCGCTTAGTAGTGCCTGGAAGTGGTGAGCAGTACTTC
j_gene: TRBJ2-7
d_gene: NA
abundance: NA
v_gene: TRBV12-2
len: 15

CDR3aa: CASTQRTQYGYTF
CDR3nt: TGTGCCAGCACGCAACGGACCCAATATGGCTACACCTTC
j_gene: TRBJ1-2
d_gene: NA
abundance: NA
v_gene: TRBV6-1
len: 13

CDR3aa: CASSSDRTAEQYF
CDR3nt: TGTGCCAGCAGCTCGGACCGAACGGCCGAGCAGTACTTC
j_gene: TRBJ2-7
d_gene: NA
abundance: NA
v_gene: TRBV7-8
len: 13

CDR3aa: CASSLAGRSSYEQYF
CDR3nt: TGCGCCAGCAGCTTGGCGGGTCGGTCCTCCTACGAGCAGTACTTC
j_gene: TRBJ2-7
d_gene: NA
abundance: once
v_gene: TRBV5-1
len: 15

CDR3aa: CSVEEGDLQPQHF
CDR3nt: TGCAGCGTTGAAGAAGGGGATTTACAGCCCCAGCATTTT
j_gene: TRBJ1-5
d_gene: NA
abundance: NA
v_gene: TRBV29-1
len: 13

CDR3aa: CASSQSPGPSNEKLFF
CDR3nt: TGCGCCAGCAGCCAATCTCCGGGTCCTAGCAATGAAAAACTGTTTTTT
j_gene: TRBJ1-4
d_gene: NA
abundance: NA
v_gene: TRBV4-1
len: 16

CDR3aa: CASSPGQGDPNEKLFF
CDR3nt: TGTGCCAGCAGCCCGGGACAGGGGGACCCTAATGAAAAACTGTTTTTT
j_gene: TRBJ1-4
d_gene: TRBD1
abundance: NA
v_gene: TRBV5-6
len: 16

CDR3aa: CASSFGGRTGELFF
CDR3nt: TGCGCCAGCAGCTTCGGGGGACGGACCGGGGAGCTGTTTTTT
j_gene: TRBJ2-2
d_gene: NA
abundance: few
v_gene: TRBV5-1
len: 14

CDR3aa: CASSLGGTGELFF
CDR3nt: TGTGCCAGCAGCTTAGGGGGGACCGGGGAGCTGTTTTTT
j_gene: TRBJ2-2
d_gene: NA
abundance: NA
v_gene: TRBV7-7
len: 13

CDR3aa: CASSLGASYEQYF
CDR3nt: TGTGCCAGCAGCTTGGGGGCCTCCTACGAGCAGTACTTC
j_gene: TRBJ2-7
d_gene: NA
abundance: once
v_gene: TRBV11-2
len: 13

CDR3aa: CASSSDRGLEGYTF
CDR3nt: TGTGCCAGCAGCTCTGACAGGGGGCTGGAGGGCTACACCTTC
j_gene: TRBJ1-2
d_gene: TRBD1
abundance: NA
v_gene: TRBV7-3
len: 14

CDR3aa: CASSSDRQMNSPLHF
CDR3nt: TGTGCCAGCAGCTCCGACAGGCAGATGAATTCACCCCTCCACTTT
j_gene: TRBJ1-6
d_gene: NA
abundance: once
v_gene: TRBV7-9
len: 15

CDR3aa: CASSLASLAQYEQYF
CDR3nt: TGTGCCAGCAGCTTAGCGTCACTAGCGCAATACGAGCAGTACTTC
j_gene: TRBJ2-7
d_gene: TRBD2
abundance: NA
v_gene: TRBV7-8
len: 15

CDR3aa: CSVSLGQVYTF
CDR3nt: TGCAGCGTCTCCTTGGGCCAGGTCTACACCTTC
j_gene: TRBJ1-2
d_gene: NA
abundance: NA
v_gene: TRBV29-1
len: 11

CDR3aa: CASSNRGSAFF
CDR3nt: TGTGCCAGCAGCAACAGGGGTTCGGCTTTCTTT
j_gene: TRBJ1-1
d_gene: TRBD1
abundance: NA
v_gene: TRBV7-9
len: 11

CDR3aa: CAWGGEAEETQYF
CDR3nt: TGTGCCTGGGGGGGGGAAGCGGAAGAGACCCAGTACTTC
j_gene: TRBJ2-5
d_gene: TRBD2
abundance: NA
v_gene: TRBV30
len: 13

CDR3aa: CASSNREGALGGANVLTF
CDR3nt: TGTGCCAGCAGCAACAGGGAGGGGGCTTTAGGCGGGGCCAACGTCCTGACTTTC
j_gene: TRBJ2-6
d_gene: NA
abundance: NA
v_gene: TRBV2
len: 18

CDR3aa: CAISEIRTGDGELFF
CDR3nt: TGTGCCATCAGTGAAATCCGGACAGGGGACGGGGAGCTGTTTTTT
j_gene: TRBJ2-2
d_gene: TRBD1
abundance: medium-sized
v_gene: TRBV10-3
len: 15

CDR3aa: CASPSAGNHTDTQYF
CDR3nt: TGTGCCAGCCCCTCAGCGGGGAACCACACAGATACGCAGTATTTT
j_gene: TRBJ2-3
d_gene: TRBD2
abundance: NA
v_gene: TRBV25-1
len: 15

CDR3aa: CASSFGVWNTEAFF
CDR3nt: TGTGCCAGTAGTTTCGGGGTATGGAACACTGAAGCTTTCTTT
j_gene: TRBJ1-1
d_gene: NA
abundance: NA
v_gene: TRBV19
len: 14

CDR3aa: CASSEEGTGAPNIQYF
CDR3nt: TGTGCCAGCAGTGAAGAAGGGACGGGGGCCCCAAACATTCAGTACTTC
j_gene: TRBJ2-4
d_gene: NA
abundance: NA
v_gene: TRBV2
len: 16

CDR3aa: CASSLEVLGDGYTF
CDR3nt: TGTGCCAGCAGCTTGGAAGTCCTGGGAGATGGCTACACCTTC
j_gene: TRBJ1-2
d_gene: NA
abundance: NA
v_gene: TRBV5-4
len: 14

CDR3aa: CAYRQGSYEQYF
CDR3nt: TGTGCCTACAGACAGGGATCCTACGAGCAGTACTTC
j_gene: TRBJ2-7
d_gene: TRBD1
abundance: few
v_gene: TRBV30
len: 12

CDR3aa: CAWRVQGALREAFF
CDR3nt: TGTGCCTGGAGGGTACAGGGGGCACTCCGGGAAGCTTTCTTT
j_gene: TRBJ1-1
d_gene: TRBD1
abundance: NA
v_gene: TRBV30
len: 14